The entry below gives a single T cell receptor (beta chain) sequence along with its context. This sample was included in a study of blood T cells in healthy people across ages. Then a second PCR, running roughly 7 to 11 cycles, was carried out with a sample-barcoded 5' primer and a J-beta primer mix. In TCRdb, the 5' RACE reads were re-called with MiXCR into one record per CDR3 protein. Here the sample spans 2 million or so distinct CDR3 sequences, roughly 49% being singletons. Trimming shortened V by 6 bases and J by 4 bases, and 15 bases separated the two germline ends. Per the germline V gene, CDR1 is MNHEY and CDR2 is SVGAGI. This CDR3 is 14 amino acids long.

The sample comprised blood. The sequence was obtained from a woman aged 40 to 49 in good health. The V and J genes are TRBV6-5 and TRBJ1-1; tentatively, D is TRBD1 (6 bases). In DNA form, the CDR3 reads TGTGCCAGCAGATCAGGGGTTCGGGGCACTGAAGCTTTCTTT. Translated, it gives CASRSGVRGTEAFF.